This entry concerns a single T cell receptor beta chain. Some clones are missing from TCRdb's copy, which holds only in-frame ones; the method was immunoSEQ multiplex PCR. The sample has 200,000 to 250,000 clones; roughly 80% are singletons. Germline CDR1 and CDR2: LNHDA and SQIVND (reference sequence). J lost 0 bases, V lost 4 bases, and 3 bases had no gene match. The CDR3 runs to 15 residues. These data are taken from a study of blood T cell repertoires in COVID-19. Material: peripheral blood. The TCR comes from a woman in her sixties or seventies with COVID-19, enrolled during active disease. This chain joins TRBV19 and TRBJ2-1; TRBD2 matches at 7 bases. CDR3 nucleotide sequence: TGTGCCAGTAGTAGCGGGAGCATCTCCTACAATGAGCAGTTCTTC. It codes for CASSSGSISYNEQFF.